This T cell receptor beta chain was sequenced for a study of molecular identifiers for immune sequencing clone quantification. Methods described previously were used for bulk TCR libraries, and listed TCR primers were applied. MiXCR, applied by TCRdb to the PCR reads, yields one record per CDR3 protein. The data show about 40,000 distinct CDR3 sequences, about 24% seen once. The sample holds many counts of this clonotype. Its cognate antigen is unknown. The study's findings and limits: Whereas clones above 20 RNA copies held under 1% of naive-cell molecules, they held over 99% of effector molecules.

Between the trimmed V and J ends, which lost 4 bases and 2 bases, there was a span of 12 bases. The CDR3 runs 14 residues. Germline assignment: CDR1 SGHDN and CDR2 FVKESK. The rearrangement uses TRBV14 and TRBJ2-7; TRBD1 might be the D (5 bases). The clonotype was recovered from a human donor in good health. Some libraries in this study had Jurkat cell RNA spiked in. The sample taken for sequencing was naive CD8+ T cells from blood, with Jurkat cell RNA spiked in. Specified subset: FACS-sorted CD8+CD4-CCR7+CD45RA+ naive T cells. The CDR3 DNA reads TGTGCCAGCAGCCTAAGGGGCGCCGCCTACGAGCAGTACTTC. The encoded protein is CASSLRGAAYEQYF.